This T cell receptor (beta chain) was identified during a study of blood T cell repertoires in COVID-19. Study summary: Nucleic acid was either cDNA or gDNA, and it came from T cells, B-cell-depleted T cells, or PBMCs.

Original methodology: Reference gene primer amplification yielded estimated nucleated cell counts. The table came from immunoSEQ multiplex PCR; TCRdb's copy has only in-frame clones and leaves some out. Clone size and V and J calls were adopted from that table, with D and trimming inferred from the DNA. The table shows 170,000 or so clones, with 65% to 90% occurring only once. The CDR3 length is 15 residues. The germline V gene has CDR1 MDHEN and CDR2 SYDVKM. V lost 5 bases and J 4 bases, leaving 17 bases between the germline ends. The sequenced material came from peripheral blood. The V gene is TRBV28, the J gene TRBJ1-2, with D possibly being TRBD1 (5 bases). This receptor was obtained from a man aged 50 or older with active or convalescent COVID-19. Written as DNA, the CDR3 is TGTGCCAGCAGTACGAAGGGACTTGGGGCCTATGGCTACACCTTC. It encodes CASSTKGLGAYGYTF.